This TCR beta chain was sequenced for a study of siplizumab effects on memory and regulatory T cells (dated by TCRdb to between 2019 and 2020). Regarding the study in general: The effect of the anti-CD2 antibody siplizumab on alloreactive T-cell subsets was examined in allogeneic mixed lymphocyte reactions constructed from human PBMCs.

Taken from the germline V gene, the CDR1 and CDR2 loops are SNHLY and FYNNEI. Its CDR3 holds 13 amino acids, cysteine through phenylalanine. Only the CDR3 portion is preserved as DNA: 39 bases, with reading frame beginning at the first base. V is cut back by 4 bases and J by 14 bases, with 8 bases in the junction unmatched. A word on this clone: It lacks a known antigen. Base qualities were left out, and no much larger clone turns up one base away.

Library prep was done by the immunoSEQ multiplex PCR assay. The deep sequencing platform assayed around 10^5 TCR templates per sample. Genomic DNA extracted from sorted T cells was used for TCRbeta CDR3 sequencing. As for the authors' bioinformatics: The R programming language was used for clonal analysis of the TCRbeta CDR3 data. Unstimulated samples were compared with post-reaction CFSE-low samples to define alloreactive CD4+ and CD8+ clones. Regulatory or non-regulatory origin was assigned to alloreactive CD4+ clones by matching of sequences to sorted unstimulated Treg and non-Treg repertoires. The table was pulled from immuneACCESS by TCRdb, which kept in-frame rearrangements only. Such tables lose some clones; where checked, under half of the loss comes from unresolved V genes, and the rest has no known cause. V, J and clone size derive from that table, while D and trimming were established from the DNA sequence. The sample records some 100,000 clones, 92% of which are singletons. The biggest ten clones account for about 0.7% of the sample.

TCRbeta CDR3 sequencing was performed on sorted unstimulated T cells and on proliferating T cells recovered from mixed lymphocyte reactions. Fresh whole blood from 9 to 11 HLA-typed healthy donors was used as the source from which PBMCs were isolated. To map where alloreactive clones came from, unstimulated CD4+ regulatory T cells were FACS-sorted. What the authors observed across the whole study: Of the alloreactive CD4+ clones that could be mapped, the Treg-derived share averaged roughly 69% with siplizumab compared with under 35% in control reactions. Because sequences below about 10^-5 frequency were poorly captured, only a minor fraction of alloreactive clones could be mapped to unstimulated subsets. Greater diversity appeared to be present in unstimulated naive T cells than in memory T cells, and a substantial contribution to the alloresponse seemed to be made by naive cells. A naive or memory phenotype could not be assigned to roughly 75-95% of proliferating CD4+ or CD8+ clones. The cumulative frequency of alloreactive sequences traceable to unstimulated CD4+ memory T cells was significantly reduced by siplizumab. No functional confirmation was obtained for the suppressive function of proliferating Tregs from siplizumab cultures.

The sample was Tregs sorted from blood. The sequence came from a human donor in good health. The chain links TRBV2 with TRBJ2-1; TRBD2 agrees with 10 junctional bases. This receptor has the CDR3 CASSALRLAGEFF. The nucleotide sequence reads TGTGCCAGCAGTGCCCTTAGACTAGCGGGTGAGTTCTTC.